The T cell receptor (beta chain) described here comes from a study of PD-1 blockade in classical Hodgkin lymphoma. This clone was seen a handful of times. Following autologous stem cell transplantation, relapse occurred in every patient, and exposure to brentuximab vedotin varied. The study recorded best responses of complete response, partial response or progressive disease. The method was immunoSEQ multiplex PCR; TCRdb's version includes in-frame clones alone and lacks a portion of them. The table records 29,000 or so clones, about two thirds of them present only once. The CDR3 runs to 16 residues. CDR1 and CDR2 (germline): KGHSH, LQKENI. Trimming removed 3 bases at V and 2 bases at J, with 14 bases between.

This clonotype was obtained from a human donor with classical Hodgkin lymphoma. The sample was peripheral blood mononuclear cells (PBMCs), taken before the second cycle of nivolumab. The rearrangement links TRBV18 to TRBJ2-1, with a weak D call TRBD1 (6 bases). The CDR3 coding sequence is TGTGCCAGCTCACCCGGACAGAGTACACCCTACAATGAGCAGTTCTTC. It is translated as CASSPGQSTPYNEQFF.